This T cell receptor (beta chain) was recorded in a study of OX40 agonist ivuxolimab in advanced cancers. Whole-study context: Patient treatment consisted of intravenous ivuxolimab administration every 2 weeks at 0.01 to 10 mg/kg. Study-wide results and caveats: CD8+ T cells averaged more expanded clones than CD4+.

On this clone itself: What it binds is not known.

Using immunoSEQ multiplex PCR, the repertoire was profiled, and TCRdb retains in-frame clones only, with some absent. Of some 28,000 clones in the sample, around 85% are singletons; the top ten hold approximately 28%. CDR3 length equals 13 residues. Germline V gene data show CDR1 as MGHDK and CDR2 as SYGVNS. V shed 4 bases and J shed 2 bases, with 3 bases lying between them. The sequenced sample was CD4+ or CD8+ T cells sorted from blood, obtained in a trial of the OX40 agonist ivuxolimab. V gene TRBV25-1 combines with J gene TRBJ1-6; D ambiguous. The clonotype originates from an adult with an advanced solid tumor such as melanoma, head and neck, liver or kidney cancer. The DNA for the CDR3 is TGTGCCAGCAGTGCCCCCTATAATTCACCCCTCCACTTT. It yields the protein CASSAPYNSPLHF. The complete variable domain, with remaining parts taken from reference TRBV25-1 and TRBJ1-6, reads EADIYQTPRYLVIGTGKKITLECSQTMGHDKMYWYQQDPGMELHLIHYSYGVNSTEKGDLSSESTVSRIRTEHFPLTLESARPSHTSQYLCASSAPYNSPLHFGNGTRLTVT.